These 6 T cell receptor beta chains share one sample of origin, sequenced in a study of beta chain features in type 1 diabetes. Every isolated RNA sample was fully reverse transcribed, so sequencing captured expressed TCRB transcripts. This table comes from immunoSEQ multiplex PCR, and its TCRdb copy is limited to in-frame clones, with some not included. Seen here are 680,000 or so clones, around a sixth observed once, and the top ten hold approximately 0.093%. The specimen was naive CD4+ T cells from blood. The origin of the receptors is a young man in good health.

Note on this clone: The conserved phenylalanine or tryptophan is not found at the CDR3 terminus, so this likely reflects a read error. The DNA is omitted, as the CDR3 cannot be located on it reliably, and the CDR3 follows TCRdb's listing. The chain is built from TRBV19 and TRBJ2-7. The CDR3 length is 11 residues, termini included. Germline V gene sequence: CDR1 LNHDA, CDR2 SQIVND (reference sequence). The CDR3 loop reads CARFGTGPPSL.

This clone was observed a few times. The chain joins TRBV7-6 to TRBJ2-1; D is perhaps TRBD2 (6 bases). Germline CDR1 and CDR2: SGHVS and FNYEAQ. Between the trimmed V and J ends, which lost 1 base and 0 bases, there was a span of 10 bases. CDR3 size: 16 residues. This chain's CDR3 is CASSLVAASSYNEQFF. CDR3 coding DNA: TGTGCCAGCAGCTTAGTAGCGGCGAGCTCCTACAATGAGCAGTTCTTC.

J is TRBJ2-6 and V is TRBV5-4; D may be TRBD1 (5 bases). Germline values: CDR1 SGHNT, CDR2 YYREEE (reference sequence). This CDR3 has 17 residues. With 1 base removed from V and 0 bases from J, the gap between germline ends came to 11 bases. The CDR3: CASSLSATASGANVLTF. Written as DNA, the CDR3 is TGTGCCAGCAGCTTGAGTGCGACAGCCTCTGGGGCCAACGTCCTGACTTTC.

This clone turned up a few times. The CDR3 here is CASSLSLDRDSNQPQHF. The CDR3 DNA is TGTGCCAGCAGTTTATCCCTTGACAGGGATAGCAATCAGCCCCAGCATTTT. The chain uses TRBV27 and TRBJ1-5; 7 bases line up with TRBD1. The CDR3 sequence is 17 residues long. With 0 bases clipped from V and 0 bases from J, the junction kept 5 bases outside the gene matches. The germline gives CDR1 MNHEY, CDR2 SMNVEV (reference sequence).

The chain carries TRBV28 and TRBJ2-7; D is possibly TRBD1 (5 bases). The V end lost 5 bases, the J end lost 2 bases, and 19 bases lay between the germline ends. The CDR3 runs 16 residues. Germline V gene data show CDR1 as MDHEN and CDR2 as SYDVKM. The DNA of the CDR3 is TGTGCCAGCAGTCAGGTAGCAGGGATAGGAACCTACGAGCAGTACTTC. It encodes CASSQVAGIGTYEQYF.

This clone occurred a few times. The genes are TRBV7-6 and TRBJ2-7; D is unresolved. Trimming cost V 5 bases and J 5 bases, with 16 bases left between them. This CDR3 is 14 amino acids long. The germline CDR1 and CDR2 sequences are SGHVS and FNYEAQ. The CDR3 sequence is CASSAFGSLNEQYF. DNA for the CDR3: TGTGCCAGCAGCGCCTTCGGATCTCTCAACGAGCAGTACTTC.